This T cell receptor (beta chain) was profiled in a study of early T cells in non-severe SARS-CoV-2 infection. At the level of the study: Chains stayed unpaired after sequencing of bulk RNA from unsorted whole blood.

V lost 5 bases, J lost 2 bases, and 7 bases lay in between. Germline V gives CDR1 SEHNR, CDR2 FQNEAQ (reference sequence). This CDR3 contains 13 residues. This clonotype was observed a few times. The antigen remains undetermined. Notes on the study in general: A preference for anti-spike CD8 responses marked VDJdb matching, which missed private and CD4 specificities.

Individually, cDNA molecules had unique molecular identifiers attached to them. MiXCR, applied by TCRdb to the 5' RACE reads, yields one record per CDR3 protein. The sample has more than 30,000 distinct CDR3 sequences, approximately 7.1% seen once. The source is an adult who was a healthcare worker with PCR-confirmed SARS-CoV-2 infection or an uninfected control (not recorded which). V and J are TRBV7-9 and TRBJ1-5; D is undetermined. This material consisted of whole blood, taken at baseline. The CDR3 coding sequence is TGTGCCAGCAGCCCTGGGGGCAATCAGCCCCAGCATTTT. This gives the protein CASSPGGNQPQHF.